A selection of T cell receptor beta chains follows, all from one sample in a study of read filtering for tumor transcriptome and immune sequencing. TCRdb used MiXCR to reprocess the reads, holding one entry per CDR3 protein. The sample yields tens of thousands of distinct CDR3 sequences, around a fifth seen once. Material: a population of CD138-negative cells sorted from bone marrow. The receptors originated from a donor aged 40 or over with multiple myeloma. Both conserved end residues are part of each CDR3. D genes are given only for firm matches. Clone size is stated in some rows and not others, as once, few, many or a class when expanded.

abundance	v_gene	j_gene	d_gene	CDR3aa	CDR3nt
many	TRBV5-1	TRBJ2-3	TRBD1	CASTKTGYTDTQYF	TGCGCCAGCACGAAGACAGGGTACACAGATACGCAGTATTTT
medium-sized	TRBV2	TRBJ2-1	NA	CASSQLWSGEQFF	TGTGCCAGCAGCCAGCTCTGGTCGGGTGAGCAGTTCTTC
NA	TRBV28	TRBJ2-3	NA	CASSLPRKGADTQYF	TGTGCCAGCAGTTTACCCCGGAAGGGGGCAGATACGCAGTATTTT
many	TRBV5-1	TRBJ1-2	NA	CASSLDLDGYTF	TGCGCCAGCAGCTTGGATCTGGATGGCTACACCTTC
many	TRBV12-3/TRBV12-4	TRBJ2-1	NA	CASSLSVTYNEQFF	TGTGCCAGCAGTTTAAGCGTGACGTACAATGAGCAGTTCTTC
few	TRBV28	TRBJ2-1	NA	CASSPGTEQFF	TGTGCCAGCAGTCCGGGGACTGAGCAGTTCTTC
many	TRBV28	TRBJ2-7	TRBD1	CASRAGGHYEQYF	TGTGCCAGCAGGGCAGGGGGACACTACGAGCAGTACTTC
many	TRBV29-1	TRBJ1-1	NA	CSVDGGNTEAFF	TGCAGCGTTGACGGAGGGAACACTGAAGCTTTCTTT
NA	TRBV6-1	TRBJ1-2	NA	CASSEPTWGLYGYTF	TGTGCCAGCAGTGAACCCACTTGGGGGCTCTATGGCTACACCTTC
NA	TRBV11-2	TRBJ1-4	NA	CASSAIRSDSQKLFF	TGTGCCAGCAGCGCGATCAGGTCGGATAGCCAAAAACTGTTTTTT
many	TRBV7-2	TRBJ2-2	NA	CASSSMGLTANTGELFF	TGTGCCAGCAGCTCTATGGGACTCACAGCGAACACCGGGGAGCTGTTTTTT
NA	TRBV20-1	TRBJ2-5	TRBD1	CSARSGRGRGRQETQYF	TGCAGTGCTAGGTCCGGCAGGGGGCGAGGTAGACAAGAGACCCAGTACTTC
many	TRBV7-3	TRBJ1-1	NA	CASSTRKKGGTEAFF	TGTGCCAGCAGCACGAGAAAAAAAGGGGGAACTGAAGCTTTCTTT
many	TRBV5-1	TRBJ1-6	NA	CASSLELRENNSPLHF	TGCGCCAGCAGCTTGGAGCTCCGAGAGAATAATTCACCCCTCCACTTT
many	TRBV7-2	TRBJ2-3	NA	CASSLVARRTDTQYF	TGTGCCAGCAGCTTAGTTGCGCGCCGCACAGATACGCAGTATTTT
many	TRBV10-3	TRBJ1-5	NA	CATTSEGNQPQHF	TGTGCCACAACTAGCGAGGGCAATCAGCCCCAGCATTTT
NA	TRBV7-2	TRBJ1-5	NA	CASSLSGVLNQPQHF	TGTGCCAGCAGCTTATCCGGGGTGTTGAATCAGCCCCAGCATTTT
NA	TRBV24-1	TRBJ2-1	NA	CATNDLAGGSYNEQFF	TGCGCCACCAATGATTTGGCCGGGGGCTCCTACAATGAGCAGTTCTTC
few	TRBV5-1	TRBJ2-5	TRBD2	CASSSGTSGPSGTQYF	TGCGCCAGCAGCTCAGGGACTAGCGGGCCTTCGGGGACCCAGTACTTC
many	TRBV5-1	TRBJ2-7	NA	CASSLVNVLHEQYF	TGCGCCAGCAGCTTGGTCAACGTTCTGCACGAGCAGTACTTC
NA	TRBV24-1	TRBJ2-1	TRBD2	CATGSGGTSSYNEQFF	TGTGCCACAGGTAGCGGGGGGACGAGCTCCTACAATGAGCAGTTCTTC
many	TRBV5-1	TRBJ2-2	NA	CASSSSGWGTGELFF	TGCGCCAGCAGCTCTTCAGGCTGGGGGACCGGGGAGCTGTTTTTT
many	TRBV6-2/TRBV6-3	TRBJ2-5	TRBD2	CASITSGGKETQYF	TGTGCCAGTATTACTAGCGGGGGAAAAGAGACCCAGTACTTC
many	TRBV19	TRBJ2-7	TRBD1	CASSPSGQGTYEQYF	TGTGCCAGTAGTCCATCGGGACAGGGAACCTACGAGCAGTACTTC
many	TRBV5-1	TRBJ1-1	NA	CASSPAGANTEAFF	TGCGCCAGCAGCCCAGCGGGGGCAAACACTGAAGCTTTCTTT
many	TRBV28	TRBJ2-4	NA	CASSFNTYIQYF	TGTGCCAGCAGTTTTAACACATACATTCAGTACTTC
many	TRBV19	TRBJ1-6	TRBD1	CATARDRGNSPLHF	TGTGCCACTGCCCGGGACAGGGGTAATTCACCCCTCCACTTT
many	TRBV29-1	TRBJ1-1	NA	CSVAGPLGTEAFF	TGCAGCGTTGCTGGACCCCTGGGGACTGAAGCTTTCTTT
many	TRBV7-9	TRBJ1-1	NA	CASSLNSQVEAFF	TGTGCCAGCAGCTTAAATAGCCAGGTAGAAGCTTTCTTT
NA	TRBV2	TRBJ1-5	NA	CASSLTGLEGNQPQHF	TGTGCCAGCAGCTTAACAGGGTTGGAGGGCAATCAGCCCCAGCATTTT
once	TRBV6-5	TRBJ1-5	NA	CASSYSKGEPQQF	TGTGCCAGCAGTTACTCGAAGGGAGAGCCCCAGCAATTT
many	TRBV6-2/TRBV6-3	TRBJ2-7	TRBD1	CASSKAFGTASYEQYF	TGTGCCAGCAGTAAAGCCTTCGGGACAGCCTCCTACGAGCAGTACTTC
many	TRBV12-3/TRBV12-4	TRBJ2-1	NA	CASGEGARGPKQFF	TGTGCCAGCGGGGAGGGGGCGCGTGGCCCGAAGCAGTTCTTC
many	TRBV10-3	TRBJ1-6	NA	CAISEFTPEASPLHF	TGTGCCATCAGTGAGTTTACGCCAGAGGCTTCACCCCTCCACTTT
many	TRBV19	TRBJ2-1	NA	CASSVRNPYNEQFF	TGTGCCAGTAGTGTTAGGAACCCCTACAATGAGCAGTTCTTC
many	TRBV5-1	TRBJ2-1	NA	CASSFPDGTGVEQFF	TGCGCCAGCAGCTTTCCGGACGGGACGGGGGTTGAGCAGTTCTTC
many	TRBV2	TRBJ2-7	NA	CASSETGPPGYEQYF	TGTGCCAGCAGTGAGACGGGACCGCCAGGCTACGAGCAGTACTTC
many	TRBV29-1	TRBJ1-1	NA	CSVPSQGTEAFF	TGCAGCGTCCCCTCGCAGGGAACTGAAGCTTTCTTT
many	TRBV18	TRBJ2-1	NA	CASSFGGRRNEQFF	TGTGCCAGCTCTTTCGGGGGGCGCAGAAATGAGCAGTTCTTC
many	TRBV28	TRBJ2-3	NA	CASRMRRTTDTQYF	TGTGCCAGCAGAATGCGTCGGACCACAGATACGCAGTATTTT
NA	TRBV6-2/TRBV6-3	TRBJ1-5	NA	CASSYPPQLQHF	TGTGCCAGCAGTTACCCGCCTCAGCTCCAGCATTTT
NA	TRBV7-6	TRBJ2-1	NA	CASSLSATSSYNEQFF	TGTGCCAGCAGCTTATCGGCGACGAGCTCCTACAATGAACAGTTCTTC
NA	TRBV11-2	TRBJ2-3	TRBD1	CASSSDRGGDTQYF	TGTGCCAGCAGCTCCGACAGGGGTGGAGATACGCAGTATTTT
many	TRBV29-1	TRBJ2-7	TRBD1	CSVKQGLRRTAEQYF	TGCAGCGTGAAACAGGGGTTACGAAGAACCGCCGAGCAGTACTTC
many	TRBV7-9	TRBJ2-5	TRBD2	CASSHWGGEETQYF	TGTGCCAGCAGCCACTGGGGGGGTGAAGAGACCCAGTACTTC
few	TRBV7-9	TRBJ1-1	NA	CASGERTEAFF	TGTGCCAGCGGTGAGAGAACTGAAGCTTTCTTT
few	TRBV28	TRBJ2-7	NA	CAIKRGGSSYEQYF	TGTGCCATCAAAAGGGGGGGGTCCTCCTACGAGCAGTACTTC
many	TRBV5-1	TRBJ2-1	NA	CASSLGQSYNEQFF	TGCGCCAGCAGCTTGGGACAGTCCTACAATGAGCAGTTCTTC
many	TRBV13	TRBJ2-2	NA	CASSLRGTGELFF	TGTGCCAGCAGCTTAAGGGGCACCGGGGAGCTGTTTTTT
many	TRBV2	TRBJ2-1	TRBD2	CASRELAGGRSNEQFF	TGTGCCAGCAGGGAACTCGCGGGGGGCCGATCCAATGAGCAGTTCTTC